This TCR beta chain originates from a study of cytomegalovirus exposure and HLA in healthy donors. At the level of the study: An early data release held approximately 80 million unique TCRs from HLA-typed donors.

Germline values: CDR1 SEHNR, CDR2 FQNEAQ (reference sequence). Trimming cost V 5 bases and J 6 bases, with 27 bases left between them. CDR3 size: 18 residues. In the PCR, 60 Vbeta and 13 Jbeta primers were used. Libraries were prepared by immunoSEQ multiplex PCR; TCRdb keeps only in-frame clonotypes and omits some of them. The sample records approximately 180,000 clones, 80% to 85% being singletons. Regarding the study as a whole: In a later analysis, V- and J-gene trimming of beta chains associated with a DCLRE1C missense variant, replicated independently. Diagnosis of cytomegalovirus status made by the classifier reportedly showed high specificity and sensitivity.

About this clone itself: The antigen is undetermined.

V and J are TRBV7-9 and TRBJ2-3; D may be TRBD1 (6 bases). The TCR sequence derives from a woman aged 40-49 years in good health and CMV-seronegative. The sequenced material came from PBMCs. CDR3 loop: CASSTDGRGANRSDTQYF. The CDR3 nucleotides read TGTGCCAGCAGCACTGATGGCAGGGGCGCAAACCGCAGCGATACGCAGTATTTT.